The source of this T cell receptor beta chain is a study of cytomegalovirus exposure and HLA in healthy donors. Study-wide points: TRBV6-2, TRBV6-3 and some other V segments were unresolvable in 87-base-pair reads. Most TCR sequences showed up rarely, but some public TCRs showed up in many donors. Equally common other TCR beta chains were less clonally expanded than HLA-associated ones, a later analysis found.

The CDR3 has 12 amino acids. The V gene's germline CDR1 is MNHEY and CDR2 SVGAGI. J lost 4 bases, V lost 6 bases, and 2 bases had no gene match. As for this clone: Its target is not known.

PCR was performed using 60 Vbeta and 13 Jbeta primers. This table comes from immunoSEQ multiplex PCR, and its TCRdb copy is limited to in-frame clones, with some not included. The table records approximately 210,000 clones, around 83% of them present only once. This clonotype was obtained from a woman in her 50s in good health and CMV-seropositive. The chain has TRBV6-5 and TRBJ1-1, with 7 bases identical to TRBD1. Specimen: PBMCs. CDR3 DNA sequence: TGTGCCAGCAGCAGGACAGGCACTGAAGCTTTCTTT. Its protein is CASSRTGTEAFF.